This T cell receptor beta chain was captured by sequencing in a study of blood T cell repertoires in COVID-19 (dated by TCRdb to 2018 to 2020). As for the study more broadly: The collaborator samples originated in the United States, Italy and Spain and spanned the acute and convalescent phases of COVID-19. The samples were drawn from the first 160 participants of the ongoing ImmuneRACE study and from roughly 1,300 subjects provided by 6 global collaborators. The prospective study material was composed of cDNA or gDNA derived from T cells, B-cell-depleted T cells, or PBMCs. The repertoires were released in a freely available public database meant as a resource for research on the immune response to SARS-CoV-2. Where available, HLA class I and class II types were taken from metadata supplied by the sample provider and were not determined by assay-based typing. Deeply sampled blood TCRbeta repertoires from subjects exposed to, actively infected with, or recovered from COVID-19 were included in the dataset. A de-identified subject ID, COVID-19 status, age in years and sex were almost always included in the sample metadata. Overall results and qualifications from the work: Clinical and demographic metadata were provided uncurated, with the amount varying by source and participant.

To note about this clone: The antigen this receptor binds is unknown. One base away there is no much larger clone; base qualities are not given.

Participants in the prospective study were aged roughly 18 to 100 years, lived in 20 to 25 United States geographic areas, and enrolled through a virtual design. To assign participants to cohorts, the prospective study relied on clinical history that participants themselves reported in a screening survey and a study questionnaire. In the prospective study, mobile phlebotomists collected whole blood, serum and a nasopharyngeal or oropharyngeal swab from each participant. Prospective study participants could optionally give additional blood draws and questionnaires over an approximately two-month period. Before DNA extraction, blood samples from the prospective study were shipped at room temperature or frozen. TCRbeta CDR3 regions were amplified from genomic DNA by means of the immunoSEQ Assay, a bias-controlled multiplex PCR. The paper's processing steps were these. The number of nucleated cells in each sample was estimated from the amplification of reference gene primers within the assay. Sequence reads were collapsed and filtered to measure the absolute abundance of every unique TCRbeta CDR3 rearrangement. For each sample, productive Simpson clonality was calculated by taking the square root of Simpson's diversity index across productive rearrangements. The table was pulled from immuneACCESS by TCRdb, which kept in-frame rearrangements only. Such tables lose some clones; where checked, under half of the loss comes from unresolved V genes, and the rest has no known cause. For V, J and clone size, that table is used; D and trimming come from the DNA. This sample is represented by roughly 200,000 clones; 87% of them were singletons. The ten largest clones take up 10% to 13% of the sample.

The CDR3 numbers 18 residues from cysteine through phenylalanine. Just CDR3 DNA is preserved here, 54 bases in frame from base 1. CDR1 and CDR2, per the germline V gene, are MNHEY and SVGEGT. Trimming accounts for 1 base at V and 0 bases at J, while the number of junction bases matched to no gene is 5. Specimen: PBMCs or T cells enriched from blood (not recorded which). The origin of this receptor is a man aged 18 to 30 with acute COVID-19. The rearrangement combines TRBV6-2 or TRBV6-3 with TRBJ2-1, and 11 junction bases match TRBD2. CDR3 sequence: CASSYYLAGGYSYNEQFF. The nucleotide sequence is TGTGCCAGCAGTTACTACCTAGCGGGAGGATACTCCTACAATGAGCAGTTCTTC.